This T cell receptor (beta chain) comes out of a study of human T cells and chemical hapten exposure. In the source study's methods: Sample-level TCR yields exhibited a median of roughly 96,000, with a range of roughly 20,000 to 750,000. A single record per CDR3 protein comes from TCRdb applying MiXCR to the 5' RACE reads. These V and J calls rely on TCRdb rather than the paper's analysis. The sample records some 150,000 distinct CDR3 sequences, around 4% being singletons. V lost 0 bases, J lost 3 bases, and 11 bases lay in between. This CDR3 comprises 16 residues. Germline loops: CDR1 MNHEY, CDR2 SVGAGI. Researchers extracted total RNA from unfractionated whole blood. This clonotype was recorded at least ten times.

The sequence was collected from a female donor in good health. This chain joins TRBV6-5 and TRBJ2-2; no definite D call. The CDR3 loop is CASSYSRRIYTGELFF. The CDR3 DNA follows: TGTGCCAGCAGTTACTCGCGCAGGATATACACCGGGGAGCTGTTTTTT.